This T cell receptor beta chain is from a study of blood T cell repertoires in COVID-19. Study-wide context: Samples of COVID-19 (acute and convalescent) were obtained from the United States, Italy and Spain.

Trimming removed 6 bases from V and 1 base from J, with 6 bases in between. CDR3 length: 12 residues. Per the germline V gene, CDR1 is MNHEY and CDR2 is SVGAGI. The repertoire was sequenced with immunoSEQ multiplex PCR; TCRdb's copy has only in-frame clones and lacks some. The data show over 120,000 clones, with 84% seen just once and approximately 5% held by the top ten. This receptor was taken from a human donor in a cohort sampled during active COVID-19. The chain uses TRBV6-5 and TRBJ2-5; unclear D gene. Sequenced sample: peripheral blood. CDR3 in amino acids: CASSHFQETQYF. For the CDR3, the DNA is TGTGCCAGCAGCCACTTCCAAGAGACCCAGTACTTC.